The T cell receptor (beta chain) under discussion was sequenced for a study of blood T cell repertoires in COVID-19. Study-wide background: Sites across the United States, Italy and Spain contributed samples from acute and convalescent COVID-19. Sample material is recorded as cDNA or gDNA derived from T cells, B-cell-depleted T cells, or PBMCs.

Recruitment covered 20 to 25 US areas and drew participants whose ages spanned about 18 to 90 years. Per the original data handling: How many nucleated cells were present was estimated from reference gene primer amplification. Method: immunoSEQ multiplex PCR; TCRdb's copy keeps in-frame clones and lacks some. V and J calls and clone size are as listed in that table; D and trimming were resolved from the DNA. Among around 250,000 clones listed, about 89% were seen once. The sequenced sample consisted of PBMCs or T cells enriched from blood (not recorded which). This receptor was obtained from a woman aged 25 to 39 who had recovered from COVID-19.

The CDR3 sequence is CASIGYSQGHGYTF. The CDR3, as DNA: TGTGCCAGTATAGGTTACAGCCAGGGTCATGGCTACACCTTC. The chain employs TRBV19 and TRBJ1-2, with a tentative D call TRBD1 (5 bases). From germline, CDR1 is LNHDA and CDR2 SQIVND (reference sequence). The CDR3 has 14 residues. V lost 7 bases and J 6 bases, leaving 18 bases between the germline ends.